The T cell receptor beta chain under discussion was sequenced for a study of cytomegalovirus exposure and HLA in healthy donors. Vbeta (60) and Jbeta (13) primers were used in the PCR. Assay: immunoSEQ multiplex PCR; the TCRdb copy retains only in-frame clones and omits some. The top ten hold 1% of the sample, which has more than 100,000 clones, 80% seen once. Study-level results: Available immune exposure information was restricted to CMV serostatus only.

Notes on this clone: Antigen unknown.

This TCR was sampled from a man between 35 and 55 years old in good health and CMV-seronegative. Specimen: PBMCs.

Here the CDR3 DNA reads TGTGCCAGCAGCCCCCGACAGGCGATCGGGGAGCTGTTTTTT. This translates into CASSPRQAIGELFF. V is TRBV7-9 and J is TRBJ2-2; a possible D gene is TRBD1 (6 bases). This CDR3 spans 14 amino acids. CDR1 SEHNR and CDR2 FQNEAQ come from the germline V gene (reference sequence). Trimming pared 5 bases from V and 7 bases from J, leaving 14 bases between.